This is a list of T cell receptor beta chains from one sample in a study of T cell repertoires in cytomegalovirus infection. The antigens of these receptors remain unknown. TCRdb reprocessed the reads with MiXCR, giving one entry per CDR3 protein. The table has fewer than 1,000,000 distinct CDR3 sequences, less than 35% seen once. The sequenced sample was cultured CD8+ T cells from PBMCs, obtained from culture after CMV antigen stimulation. Receptors originate from a human donor in good health (CMV status not recorded). Some clones in this sample may be carry-over from other donors' samples. Both conserved end residues are part of each CDR3. Fields, in order: D gene, clone size, J gene, V gene, CDR3 protein, CDR3 DNA. A D gene is named only where the DNA matches it firmly. The listing skips clone size in some rows; elsewhere it reads once, few, many or a size class.

. | . | TRBJ2-7 | TRBV4-1 | CASSQDWSGGEFDPPYEQYF | TGCGCCAGCAGCCAAGATTGGTCCGGGGGCGAATTTGATCCCCCCTACGAGCAGTACTTC
TRBD1 | . | TRBJ2-7 | TRBV5-1 | CASSLGQGALSYEQYF | TGCGCCAGCAGCTTGGGACAGGGAGCCCTCTCCTACGAGCAGTACTTC
. | . | TRBJ2-1 | TRBV6-5 | CASRTGGGNEQFF | TGTGCCAGCAGAACGGGGGGCGGCAATGAGCAGTTCTTC
. | few | TRBJ1-4 | TRBV12-3/TRBV12-4 | CASSFSTANEKLFF | TGTGCCAGCAGTTTTAGTACAGCTAATGAAAAACTGTTTTTT
. | few | TRBJ2-7 | TRBV12-3/TRBV12-4 | CASSVPGDEQYF | TGTGCCAGCAGTGTTCCGGGAGACGAGCAGTACTTC
. | few | TRBJ2-2 | TRBV7-9 | CASSLGLNGELFF | TGTGCCAGCAGCTTAGGATTGAACGGGGAGCTGTTTTTT
TRBD2 | many | TRBJ2-1 | TRBV7-2 | CASSSGLAGVLYNEQFF | TGTGCCAGCAGCTCCGGACTAGCGGGGGTTCTTTACAATGAGCAGTTCTTC
TRBD2 | few | TRBJ2-5 | TRBV28 | CASTSRASGKETQYF | TGTGCCAGCACCTCCCGGGCTAGCGGCAAAGAGACCCAGTACTTC
TRBD1 | . | TRBJ2-2 | TRBV2 | CASNDRAGELFF | TGTGCCAGCAACGACAGGGCCGGGGAGCTGTTTTTT
. | few | TRBJ1-5 | TRBV9 | CASSVGVTQPQHF | TGTGCCAGCAGCGTAGGAGTGACGCAGCCCCAGCATTTT
TRBD1 | once | TRBJ2-1 | TRBV7-6 | CVSSLESGQGNEQFF | TGTGTCAGCAGCTTAGAATCTGGACAGGGAAATGAGCAGTTCTTC
. | . | TRBJ1-6 | TRBV6-2/TRBV6-3 | CASARNSPLHF | TGTGCCAGCGCCAGAAATTCACCCCTCCACTTT
. | many | TRBJ2-5 | TRBV7-2 | CASSLAWRAGETQYF | TGTGCCAGCAGCTTAGCATGGAGGGCGGGAGAGACCCAGTACTTC
. | few | TRBJ2-1 | TRBV24-1 | CATSELTSKTYNEQFF | TGTGCCACCAGTGAGCTTACCTCAAAGACCTACAATGAGCAGTTCTTC
TRBD1 | few | TRBJ2-2 | TRBV7-9 | CASSLGTGSRAELFF | TGTGCCAGCAGCTTAGGGACAGGATCCCGCGCGGAGCTGTTTTTT
. | . | TRBJ1-5 | TRBV28 | CASSVNSNQPQHF | TGTGCCAGCAGTGTCAATAGCAATCAGCCCCAGCATTTT
. | . | TRBJ2-5 | TRBV3-1 | CASIPPTRETQYF | TGTGCCAGCATACCTCCCACCCGGGAGACCCAGTACTTC
. | . | TRBJ2-7 | TRBV19 | CASSSQGRVNEQYF | TGTGCCAGTAGTTCGCAGGGCAGGGTCAACGAGCAGTACTTC
. | few | TRBJ1-1 | TRBV7-9 | CASSRGTGEAFF | TGTGCCAGCAGCAGAGGGACGGGTGAAGCTTTCTTT
. | . | TRBJ1-2 | TRBV6-5 | CASSGSGVLGYTF | TGTGCCAGCAGTGGCTCAGGGGTTCTCGGCTACACCTTC
. | few | TRBJ2-5 | TRBV5-6 | CASSLGTVFQETQYF | TGTGCCAGCAGCTTGGGGACAGTCTTCCAAGAGACCCAGTACTTC
. | many | TRBJ1-2 | TRBV7-2 | CASSPGGGGYTF | TGTGCCAGCAGCCCCGGGGGCGGGGGCTACACCTTC
. | many | TRBJ1-6 | TRBV20-1 | CSAREWILRSPLHF | TGCAGTGCTAGAGAATGGATTTTGAGATCACCCCTCCACTTT
. | few | TRBJ2-6 | TRBV5-1 | CASSLDRTVSGANVLTF | TGCGCCAGCAGCTTGGACCGGACAGTCTCTGGGGCCAACGTCCTGACTTTC
TRBD2 | . | TRBJ2-3 | TRBV20-1 | CSALAGGPDTQYF | TGCAGTGCTCTAGCGGGGGGACCAGATACGCAGTATTTT
. | . | TRBJ1-2 | TRBV9 | CASSGGGRGYTF | TGTGCCAGCAGCGGGGGGGGAAGGGGCTACACCTTC
. | few | TRBJ2-5 | TRBV27 | CASSRLGFEETQYF | TGTGCCAGCAGCCGACTGGGATTTGAGGAGACCCAGTACTTC
TRBD2 | many | TRBJ2-3 | TRBV6-5 | CASSYSGGGPTDTQYF | TGTGCCAGCAGTTACTCGGGCGGGGGGCCCACAGATACGCAGTATTTT
TRBD1 | . | TRBJ2-5 | TRBV4-3 | CASSQDRGRRETQYF | TGCGCCAGCAGCCAAGATAGGGGGCGAAGGGAGACCCAGTACTTC
. | . | TRBJ1-1 | TRBV6-6 | CASSYSKHETPNTEAFF | TGTGCCAGCAGTTACTCGAAACATGAGACACCGAACACTGAAGCTTTCTTT
. | . | TRBJ2-7 | TRBV5-4 | CASSSGRMNEQYF | TGTGCCAGCAGCAGCGGACGGATGAACGAGCAGTACTTC
TRBD1 | few | TRBJ1-5 | TRBV4-1 | CASSFHRGEDQPQHF | TGCGCCAGCAGCTTCCACAGGGGGGAGGATCAGCCCCAGCATTTT
TRBD1 | few | TRBJ2-3 | TRBV4-1 | CASSQFAGTGATDTQYF | TGCGCCAGCAGCCAATTCGCCGGGACAGGGGCCACAGATACGCAGTATTTT
. | . | TRBJ1-1 | TRBV4-3 | CASSQDMDKLVNTEAFF | TGCGCCAGCAGCCAAGATATGGACAAACTCGTGAACACTGAAGCTTTCTTT
TRBD1 | many | TRBJ1-3 | TRBV12-3/TRBV12-4 | CASRNRGPSGNTIYF | TGTGCCAGCAGAAACAGGGGCCCCTCTGGAAACACCATATATTTT
TRBD1 | . | TRBJ1-5 | TRBV12-3/TRBV12-4 | CASSFGQGAGQPQHF | TGTGCCAGCAGTTTCGGGCAGGGGGCAGGTCAGCCCCAGCATTTT
. | many | TRBJ1-6 | TRBV7-8 | CASSLPGYNSPLHF | TGTGCCAGCAGCTTACCGGGATATAATTCACCCCTCCACTTT
TRBD2 | few | TRBJ2-2 | TRBV4-2 | CASSPVGLAGAPGELFF | TGTGCCAGCAGCCCAGTGGGGCTAGCGGGGGCTCCCGGGGAGCTGTTTTTT
TRBD2 | . | TRBJ2-7 | TRBV19 | CASGLAGGDEQYF | TGTGCCAGCGGACTAGCGGGTGGAGACGAGCAGTACTTC
TRBD1 | . | TRBJ2-5 | TRBV20-1 | CSSTGRTGEETQYF | TGCAGCTCTACTGGGCGGACAGGGGAAGAGACCCAGTACTTC
. | few | TRBJ1-2 | TRBV12-3/TRBV12-4 | CASTGLDGYTF | TGTGCCAGCACCGGCCTTGATGGCTACACCTTC
TRBD1 | few | TRBJ1-2 | TRBV27 | CASSLRGTDRDPSHGYTF | TGTGCCAGCAGTTTAAGGGGGACGGACAGGGACCCGAGTCATGGCTACACCTTC
. | few | TRBJ1-1 | TRBV19 | CASSISLRAAEAFF | TGTGCCAGTAGTATATCCCTCAGGGCCGCTGAAGCTTTCTTT
. | many | TRBJ1-3 | TRBV7-2 | CASSLPDWSSGNTIYF | TGTGCCAGCAGCCTCCCGGACTGGAGCTCTGGAAACACCATATATTTT
. | once | TRBJ1-3 | TRBV5-1 | CASGTGTGSLGNTIYF | TGCGCCAGCGGCACTGGAACAGGGTCGTTAGGAAACACCATATATTTT
TRBD1 | . | TRBJ1-5 | TRBV28 | CASRLLGRGLDQPQHF | TGTGCCAGCAGGTTACTTGGCAGGGGGCTAGATCAGCCCCAGCATTTT
TRBD1 | . | TRBJ2-3 | TRBV11-2 | CASSPVLTGVTDTQYF | TGTGCCAGCAGCCCCGTCCTGACAGGGGTGACAGATACGCAGTATTTT
. | . | TRBJ2-1 | TRBV12-3/TRBV12-4 | CASSLVEGNEQFF | TGTGCCAGCAGTTTAGTAGAGGGTAATGAGCAGTTCTTC
. | . | TRBJ2-6 | TRBV6-2/TRBV6-3 | CASSWDNISSGANVLTF | TGTGCCAGCAGTTGGGACAATATTTCCTCTGGGGCCAACGTCCTGACTTTC
. | few | TRBJ2-3 | TRBV4-3 | CASSGATESSTDTQYF | TGCGCCAGCAGCGGGGCCACAGAGAGCTCCACAGATACGCAGTATTTT
. | . | TRBJ2-5 | TRBV12-3/TRBV12-4 | CASSAGFGETQYF | TGTGCCAGCAGTGCGGGATTCGGGGAGACCCAGTACTTC
TRBD2 | few | TRBJ2-1 | TRBV7-9 | CASSLDAGGPRNEQFF | TGTGCCAGCAGCTTAGACGCGGGGGGGCCGCGGAATGAGCAGTTCTTC
TRBD2 | few | TRBJ2-3 | TRBV7-3 | CASSSAGGSTDTQYF | TGTGCCAGCAGCTCGGCGGGGGGGAGCACAGATACGCAGTATTTT
TRBD1 | . | TRBJ2-2 | TRBV6-2/TRBV6-3 | CASRYLRGPGELFF | TGTGCCAGCAGATATCTCAGGGGGCCCGGGGAGCTGTTTTTT
TRBD1 | . | TRBJ1-5 | TRBV10-3 | CAISESRGRFSNQPQHF | TGTGCCATCAGTGAGAGCAGGGGGCGATTCAGCAATCAGCCCCAGCATTTT
TRBD2 | . | TRBJ2-3 | TRBV4-1 | CASSQPTSGETDTQYF | TGCGCCAGCAGCCAACCGACTAGCGGAGAGACAGATACGCAGTATTTT
TRBD1 | once | TRBJ1-1 | TRBV12-3/TRBV12-4 | CASSTGVGTEAFF | TGTGCCAGCAGTACAGGGGTAGGCACTGAAGCTTTCTTT
. | . | TRBJ1-4 | TRBV19 | CASSGTLGKLFF | TGTGCCAGTAGTGGGACCCTCGGGAAACTGTTTTTT